This TCR beta chain came from a study of cytomegalovirus exposure and HLA in healthy donors. Notes on the study in general: V- and J-gene trimming of TCR beta was linked (in a later analysis) to a missense DCLRE1C variant.

The PCR made use of 60 Vbeta and 13 Jbeta primers. The table came from immunoSEQ multiplex PCR; TCRdb's copy has only in-frame clones and leaves some out. The table for this sample gives 150,000 or so clones. The CDR3 loop spans 17 amino acids. Per germline, CDR1 MNHEY and CDR2 SMNVEV (reference sequence). The ends lost 6 bases at V and 0 bases at J; junction bases unmatched: 13. About this clone itself: The antigen remains undetermined.

The sequence came from a young man in good health and CMV-seronegative. The V gene is TRBV27, the J gene TRBJ1-1; 7 bases line up with TRBD1. Material for sequencing was PBMCs. The DNA of the CDR3 is TGTGCCAGCAGATCCCCTGGGACAGAGTTCATGAACACTGAAGCTTTCTTT. It is translated as CASRSPGTEFMNTEAFF.